This T cell receptor (beta chain) stems from a study of T cell responses to AZD1222 COVID-19 vaccine. CDR1 and CDR2 (germline): SGHVS, FQNEAQ. The V end was cut by 2 bases, the J end by 8 bases, with 15 bases between. There are 14 residues in the CDR3. Repertoires were generated with immunoSEQ multiplex PCR, while TCRdb's copy carries only in-frame clones and drops some. The sample lists 150,000 to 200,000 clones, 80% to 95% occurring once. This material consisted of peripheral blood, taken on day 0 of AZD1222 vaccination. This chain links TRBV7-8 with TRBJ1-2; TRBD1 might be the D (6 bases). This clonotype originated in an adult in good health. As DNA, the CDR3 is TGTGCCAGCAGCTTAAGCGGCAGGGGAGACGGCTACACCTTC. It yields the protein CASSLSGRGDGYTF.